The 11 T cell receptor beta chains listed next were all sequenced from one sample in a study of immune characterization of retroperitoneal liposarcoma. TCRdb processed the PCR reads anew with MiXCR; each CDR3 protein has one entry. This table holds around 10,000 distinct CDR3 sequences, about 50% found once. Sequenced sample: tumor tissue. The receptor source for this set is a female donor with retroperitoneal liposarcoma.

This clonotype was seen more than once but under ten times. The rearrangement joins TRBV6-1 to TRBJ2-1, with 10 bases fitting TRBD1. The end of the DNA aligns better with TRBJ2-7, so the J call may be wrong. The CDR3 runs to 15 residues. The germline V gene has CDR1 MNHNS and CDR2 SASEGT. The CDR3 protein is CASRPGQGSGNEQYF. The CDR3, as DNA: TGTGCCAGCAGGCCGGGACAGGGGAGCGGCAATGAGCAGTACTTC.

This rearrangement joins TRBV9 to TRBJ2-1; D gene ambiguous. CDR3 length: 14 residues. The V and J ends lost 3 bases and 0 bases respectively, with 7 bases between them. CDR1 is SGDLS, CDR2 YYNGEE, per germline. The CDR3 reads CASSEESSYNEQFF. The CDR3 DNA follows: TGTGCCAGCAGCGAGGAGAGCTCCTACAATGAGCAGTTCTTC. Looking up the rest from reference TRBV9 and TRBJ2-1 gives the full variable domain: DSGVTQTPKHLITATGQRVTLRCSPRSGDLSVYWYQQSLDQGLQFLIQYYNGEERAKGNILERFSAQQFPDLHSELNLSSLELGDSALYFCASSEESSYNEQFFGPGTRLTVL.

CDR3 region: CASSPVIQGPGPNVLTF. CDR3 coding DNA: TGTGCCAGCAGCCCAGTTATTCAGGGGCCCGGGCCCAACGTCCTGACTTTC. The V and J genes are TRBV7-6 and TRBJ2-6, with a weak D call TRBD1 (6 bases). The germline V gene encodes CDR1 SGHVS and CDR2 FNYEAQ. V was trimmed by 5 bases and J by 8 bases, leaving 22 bases between them. This CDR3 spans 17 amino acids.

A few counts support this clonotype. This sequence joins TRBV7-8 and TRBJ2-4; TRBD2 matches at 7 bases. The CDR3 has 16 amino acids. With 0 bases clipped from V and 3 bases from J, the junction kept 5 bases outside the gene matches. Germline-derived CDR1 and CDR2 are SGHVS and FQNEAQ. Here the CDR3 DNA reads TGTGCCAGCAGCTTAGCGGGAGGGGTCCTCAAAAACATTCAGTACTTC. Residues: CASSLAGGVLKNIQYF.

This clonotype was detected a few times. The CDR3: CASSELGGTTSTF. The CDR3 nucleotides read TGTGCCAGCAGTGAACTTGGCGGAACGACTAGCACCTTC. The V and J genes are TRBV6-1 and TRBJ1-2; D remains unclear. Trimming removed 2 bases from V and 13 bases from J, with 17 bases in between. This CDR3 comprises 13 residues. Per the germline V gene, CDR1 is MNHNS and CDR2 is SASEGT.

The chain recombines TRBV11-2 with TRBJ2-5; 10 nucleotides agree with TRBD2. The end of the DNA aligns better with TRBJ2-7, so the J call may be wrong. This CDR3 spans 15 amino acids. Germline loops: CDR1 SGHAT, CDR2 FQNNGV. The CDR3 DNA is TGTGCCAGCAGCTTAGGGACTAGCGGAACCTACGAGCAGTACTTC. Amino acids: CASSLGTSGTYEQYF.

The genes are TRBV27 and TRBJ2-3; 8 positions agree with TRBD1. The ends lost 8 bases at V and 6 bases at J; junction bases unmatched: 4. The CDR3 covers 12 residues. Germline CDR1 is MNHEY and CDR2 is SMNVEV (reference sequence). The CDR3 DNA sequence: TGTGCCAGCGGGACAGGCCCGGATACGCAGTATTTT. It yields the protein CASGTGPDTQYF.

This clonotype was observed a few times. The genes are TRBV7-8 and TRBJ2-1; D unclear. CDR1 SGHVS and CDR2 FQNEAQ come from the germline V gene. This CDR3 has 14 amino acids. V dropped 2 bases and J dropped 10 bases, with 15 bases sitting between them. CDR3 sequence (DNA): TGTGCCAGCAGCTTACAGAGCCGCTCCTACGAGCAGTTCTTC. As protein: CASSLQSRSYEQFF.

About this clonotype: A much larger clonotype is one base distant, so this may be a read error. The chain is built from TRBV12-3 or TRBV12-4 and TRBJ2-4; D possibly corresponds to TRBD1 (7 bases). The J call may be incorrect, as the DNA end agrees better with TRBJ2-7. This CDR3 comprises 15 residues. The CDR3 here is CASSPSRGVSYEQYF. In nucleotides, the CDR3 is TGTGCCAGCAGTCCCAGCAGGGGGGTATCCTACGAGCAGTACTTC.

This rearrangement joins TRBV6-5 to TRBJ1-1, with 7 bases matching TRBD1. CDR1 and CDR2 from the germline V gene are MNHEY and SVGAGI. This CDR3 region has 16 residues. V lost 3 bases and J lost 0; bases outside the gene matches: 7. The DNA for the CDR3 is TGTGCCAGCAGTTATGGTATAGGGGGCCTGAACACTGAAGCTTTCTTT. Its protein is CASSYGIGGLNTEAFF.

The chain links TRBV11-3 to TRBJ1-2; unclear D gene. Germline assignment: CDR1 SGHNT and CDR2 YENEEA. The V end was cut by 1 base, the J end by 3 bases, with 6 bases between. This CDR3 region has 13 residues. CDR3: CASSLAMDYGYTF. Written as DNA, the CDR3 is TGTGCCAGCAGCTTAGCTATGGACTATGGCTACACCTTC.